This T cell receptor (beta chain) was obtained from a study of T-cell memory formation after mild COVID-19. Study in general: Clusters were largely donor specific.

Using constant-segment primers, 5'RACE produced TCR alpha and TCR beta cDNA libraries carrying sample barcodes and UMIs. A single record per CDR3 protein comes from TCRdb applying MiXCR to the 5' RACE reads. Among more than 350,000 distinct CDR3 sequences listed, approximately 16% were seen once. Only a few counts were recorded for this clonotype. Its antigen is still unknown. Study-level results: Certain responding clones were present in pre-infection memory, suggesting participation of cross-reactive memory. While clones contracting from day 15 to 85 were balanced between CD4 and CD8, later expanders leaned CD4+.

The V segment lost 7 bases and the J segment 5 bases; nucleotides outside the gene matches: 14. Germline V gene lookup returns CDR1 MNHEY and CDR2 SMNVEV (reference sequence). This CDR3 has 16 amino acids. The J gene is TRBJ2-3, the V gene TRBV27; 8 nucleotides align to TRBD2. Sequenced material: PBMCs or a T cell subset sorted from them (not recorded which). The receptor was derived from a man younger than 35 who had mild COVID-19 (a few samples of this study predate the infection). Cell type and time point are not known. Written as DNA, the CDR3 is TGTGCCAGCAACCCCTGGCCGGGACTAGGCTTAGATACGCAGTATTTT. It codes for CASNPWPGLGLDTQYF.